The TCR beta chain described here comes from a study of T-cell reconstitution after alpha-beta-depleted transplantation in children. Study outcomes and limitations: From surviving recipient T cells and thymic progenitors came the high day-60 TCRbeta diversity observed in some patients.

Preparation of the TCRbeta library was carried out with unique molecular identifiers. TCRdb called the PCR reads again in MiXCR, with one record for every CDR3 protein. The profile shows about 580,000 distinct CDR3 sequences, about 21% of them singletons. The V gene lost 6 bases and the J gene lost 4 bases, with 10 bases spanning the gap. Per germline, CDR1 SQVTM and CDR2 ANQGSEA. CDR3 length equals 13 residues. This clonotype occurred many times. The antigen is undetermined. The material was PBMCs, mostly from graft donor cells, obtained 360 days after TCRalphabeta/CD19-depleted stem cell transplant. J is TRBJ2-6 and V is TRBV29-1, with a possible D match to TRBD1 (7 bases). This TCR came from a boy in the first two years of life who had a stem cell transplant for acute myeloid leukemia, so the T cells may come from the graft donor. The CDR3 coding sequence is TGCAGCGTGGAGGGGGCCGGGGCCAACGTCCTGACTTTC. Its translation: CSVEGAGANVLTF.